Included here is one TCR beta chain sequence, with context. Its antigen target is currently unknown. Within one base of it there is no much larger clone, and no base qualities were kept. CDR1 SGHDT and CDR2 YYEEEE were looked up in the germline V gene. Inclusive of the bounding cysteine and phenylalanine, the CDR3 is 13 residues long. Left in the record is the CDR3 DNA by itself, 39 bases read in frame from the first base. V is pared back by 7 bases and J by 7 bases, with 15 bases lying between the germline termini. These data originate in a study of T cells after yellow fever vaccination (dated by TCRdb to between 2017 and 2020). Describing the broader study: Libraries from fractions with low cell numbers were prepared with the SMART-Seq v4 Ultra Low Input RNA kit. To follow T-cell clones before and after primary and booster YFV17D yellow fever vaccination, bulk TCR alpha and beta repertoires were sequenced over time. The cohort comprised two healthy male donors, one aged 18 to 29 and one aged 30 to 40 years. Bulk PBMC replicates and cell subsets were isolated from blood drawn at multiple timepoints before and after both primary and secondary immunization.

The data were produced on an Illumina NovaSeq 6000. TCR cDNA was made using 5'RACE template switching, a step that added a universal primer site and unique molecular identifiers. Priming of cDNA synthesis was performed from both the TCR alpha and TCR beta constant segments. Library amplification involved two PCR steps, and the second step added sample barcodes and sequencing adapters. Sequencing of libraries was done on Illumina HiSeq 2500 (2x100 bp) or NovaSeq (2x150 bp). In the source study's methods: Demultiplexing of reads and collapsing into UMI consensus sequences were performed with MIGEC, and V(D)J alignment was carried out with MiXCR. Vaccine-responding clonotypes were defined with edgeR using replicate PBMC samples, requiring FDR below 0.01 and a log2 fold change above 5 up to day 15. CD4 or CD8 identity was assigned to each bulk clonotype according to whether the clonotype was present at higher abundance in the sequenced CD4 repertoire or the sequenced CD8 repertoire. The public reads were reanalyzed by TCRdb: fastp trimming at Q25, MiXCR alignment, in-frame beta chains only. Each CDR3 protein gets just one entry, which takes the most common genes and DNA from the rows behind it. The V and J calls come from TCRdb's annotation, not from the publication. The sample table contains hundreds of thousands of distinct CDR3 sequences; only one count was recorded for around 13% of them. Jointly, the top ten make up around 3% of the sample.

The intended sense of this specimen's treatment or condition label: live attenuated yellow fever vaccine strain. PBMCs were isolated from peripheral blood using a standard Ficoll-Paque protocol. Dynabeads CD4 and CD8 positive selection kits were used to isolate CD4 and CD8 T-cell fractions. TriZol was used to extract RNA from bulk PBMCs, CD4 and CD8 fractions, and dextramer-positive and dextramer-negative fractions. Study-level results and caveats: Most clones expanded after primary vaccination (around 97% of CD4 and around nine tenths of CD8) were re-detected after the booster, suggesting that broad memory maintenance occurred. Because abundant contaminating clonotypes from the bulk population could be contained in FACS-sorted repertoires, computational filtering was required. Because only two donors were included in the study, the extent to which the findings can be generalized is limited. A small fraction of clonotypes appeared in both the CD4 and CD8 compartments, likely as a result of convergent recombination. Compared with the primary T-cell response, the secondary T-cell response was weaker but faster, peaking on day 5 rather than day 15.

Rearrangement joined TRBV5-6 to TRBJ2-4; the D segment may tentatively be TRBD1 or TRBD2, each giving 6 matched bases. The source was CD4+ T cells sorted from PBMCs, collected 15 days after the yellow fever booster vaccination. The sequence was collected from a man aged 18 to 29 who received the YFV17D yellow fever vaccine. The DNA sequence is as follows: TGTGCCAGCGGCGAGGGGGGATGGAACATTCAGTACTTC. Translation gives CASGEGGWNIQYF.